The 10 T cell receptor beta chains presented below share a single source sample, sequenced in a study of identical twins. Each CDR3 protein gets one entry after TCRdb re-called the 5' RACE reads with MiXCR. Seen here are around 1.7 million distinct CDR3 sequences, more than 30% observed once, and the top ten hold 0.25% to 0.3%. The sequencing input was cord blood. Receptor source: a newborn girl in good health.

This clonotype was observed a few times. The V and J genes are TRBV28 and TRBJ2-7; 10 bases are shared with TRBD1. The CDR3 length is 14 residues. Germline V gene lookup returns CDR1 MDHEN and CDR2 SYDVKM. Unmatched junction bases numbered 8, after V lost 7 bases and J lost 5 bases. This CDR3 reads CASTSGQGFDEQYF. The CDR3 DNA sequence: TGTGCCAGCACCTCGGGACAGGGGTTTGACGAGCAGTACTTC.

This clonotype was detected only a few times. The chain links TRBV5-5 to TRBJ1-2, with TRBD1 matching 8 bases. CDR1 SGHKS and CDR2 YYEKEE come from the germline V gene (reference sequence). There are 13 residues in the CDR3. V was clipped by 1 base and J by 7 bases; unmatched bases: 3. CDR3 DNA sequence: TGTGCCAGCAGCTTGCCAGGGGGCGCTGGCTACACCTTC. It yields the protein CASSLPGGAGYTF.

The rearrangement joins TRBV29-1 to TRBJ2-7; TRBD1 aligns across 7 bases. Germline assignment: CDR1 SQVTM and CDR2 ANQGSEA. With 5 bases clipped from V and 3 bases from J, the junction kept 4 bases outside the gene matches. The CDR3 consists of 12 residues. The CDR3 DNA reads as TGCAGCGTTAAGACAGGGCTCTACGAGCAGTACTTC. Protein sequence: CSVKTGLYEQYF.

V and J are TRBV20-1 and TRBJ1-2, with D possibly matching TRBD1 (6 bases). V lost 3 bases to trimming and J lost 5 bases, with 13 bases between them. This CDR3 is built from 13 residues. Germline loops: CDR1 DFQATT, CDR2 SNEGSKA (reference sequence). The CDR3 region is CSASQGPPYGYTF. DNA for the CDR3: TGCAGTGCTAGTCAGGGGCCCCCTTATGGCTACACCTTC.

The V gene is TRBV25-1, the J gene TRBJ1-5; no clear D. Germline CDR1 MGHDK, CDR2 SYGVNS. The CDR3 is made up of 12 amino acids. V was clipped by 3 bases and J by 11 bases, with 11 bases between them. This CDR3 reads CASSEPDETQHF. CDR3 in DNA: TGTGCCAGCAGTGAGCCCGACGAGACCCAGCATTTT.

On this clonotype: A read error may produce the germline difference seen at one junction end. The chain couples TRBV7-6 to TRBJ2-3; D unclear. The CDR3 loop spans 14 amino acids. CDR1 SGHVS and CDR2 FNYEAQ come from the germline V gene. The DNA of the CDR3 is TGTGCCTGCAGCCGAAACCCCCATTTGCATACGCAGTATTTT. This codes for CACSRNPHLHTQYF.

The table lists this clonotype with a few counts. The chain recombines TRBV6-1 with TRBJ2-3, with D perhaps given as TRBD1 or TRBD2 (5 bases each). This CDR3 spans 15 amino acids. Trimming took 6 bases from V and 1 from J, leaving 14 bases between them. CDR1 is MNHNS, CDR2 SASEGT, per germline. CDR3 residues: CASRSNWDRTDTQYF. As DNA, the CDR3 is TGTGCCAGCAGGTCTAATTGGGACCGCACAGATACGCAGTATTTT.

The V call is TRBV5-1, the J call TRBJ1-2; D is undetermined. The length of the CDR3 is 14 residues. The V end lost 0 bases, the J end lost 2 bases, and 8 bases lay between the germline ends. Germline V CDR1 and CDR2: SGHRS, YFSETQ. The CDR3 nucleotides are TGCGCCAGCAGCTTGGCGCAGGAAAACTATGGCTACACCTTC. Residues: CASSLAQENYGYTF.

The chain joins TRBV28 to TRBJ1-2; D perhaps matches TRBD1 (6 bases). The CDR3 contains 11 residues. V was pared by 10 bases and J by 8 bases, with 14 bases between. Looked up from germline, CDR1 is MDHEN and CDR2 is SYDVKM. CDR3 loop: CATIYRDGYTF. The CDR3 region has the DNA TGTGCCACCATCTACAGGGACGGCTACACCTTC.

This clonotype was detected ten times or more. The chain has TRBV12-3 or TRBV12-4 and TRBJ2-5, with 9 bases fitting TRBD2. The CDR3 consists of 14 residues. The trim removed 1 base at V and 5 bases at J, leaving 2 bases unmatched. CDR3 bases: TGTGCCAGCAGTTTAGGGACTAGCGTTGAGACCCAGTACTTC. As protein: CASSLGTSVETQYF.